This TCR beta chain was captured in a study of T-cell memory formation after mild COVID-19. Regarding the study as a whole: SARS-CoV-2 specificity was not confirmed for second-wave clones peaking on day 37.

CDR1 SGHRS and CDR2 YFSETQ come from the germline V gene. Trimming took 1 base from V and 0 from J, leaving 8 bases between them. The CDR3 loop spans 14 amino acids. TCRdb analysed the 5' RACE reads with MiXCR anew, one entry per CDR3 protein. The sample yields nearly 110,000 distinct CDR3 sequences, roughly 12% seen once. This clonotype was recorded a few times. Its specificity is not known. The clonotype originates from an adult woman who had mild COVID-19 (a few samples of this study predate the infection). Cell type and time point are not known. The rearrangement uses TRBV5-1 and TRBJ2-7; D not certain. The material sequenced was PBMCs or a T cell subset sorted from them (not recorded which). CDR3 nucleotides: TGCGCCAGCAGCTTGTACTCCAGCTCCTACGAGCAGTACTTC. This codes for CASSLYSSSYEQYF.